The 6 T cell receptor beta chains below all came from one sample that was sequenced in a study of CD8 T cells in ankylosing spondylitis. TCRdb re-derived calls from the 5' RACE reads in MiXCR, one entry per CDR3 protein. The sample yields 210,000 or so distinct CDR3 sequences, about a quarter seen once. The sample comprised blood, either unsorted or a sorted T cell fraction (not recorded which). The receptor source for this set is a male donor with ankylosing spondylitis or in good health (not recorded which).

This clonotype was detected many times. The chain joins TRBV4-1 to TRBJ2-4; D unclear. CDR1 and CDR2 (germline): MGHRA, YSYEKL. V lost 0 bases and J lost 0, with 18 bases in between. The CDR3 spans 19 residues. The CDR3 nucleotides are TGCGCCAGCAGCCAAGATAGTATCCTTGAACCTTTAGCCAAAAACATTCAGTACTTC. Amino acid sequence: CASSQDSILEPLAKNIQYF.

Points on this clonotype: A single base separates this from a much larger clone, so it may be a read error. V gene TRBV12-3 or TRBV12-4 combines with J gene TRBJ2-3; TRBD2 matches 9 bases. The CDR3 sequence is 15 residues long. This chain's CDR3 is CASSLAGGASDTRYF. Written as DNA, the CDR3 is TGTGCCAGCAGTTTGGCGGGAGGGGCATCAGATACGCGGTATTTT.

This clonotype appeared many times. The chain is built from TRBV20-1 and TRBJ2-5; D is possibly TRBD1 or TRBD2 (5 bases each). Germline-derived CDR1 and CDR2 are DFQATT and SNEGSKA (reference sequence). The CDR3 loop spans 15 amino acids. V was shortened by 5 bases and J by 5 bases, with 21 bases between the two germline ends. CDR3 sequence: CSAGPPGTLGETQYF. The CDR3 DNA reads TGCAGTGCTGGGCCCCCCGGGACCCTGGGCGAGACCCAGTACTTC.

The chain couples TRBV20-1 to TRBJ2-3; 12 bases fit TRBD2. The V and J ends lost 0 bases and 5 bases, in that order; junction bases with no gene match: 6. Germline V gives CDR1 DFQATT, CDR2 SNEGSKA (reference sequence). CDR3 length: 16 amino acids. In nucleotides, the CDR3 is TGCAGTGCTAGAGATATACTAGCGGGAGGTATAGATACGCAGTATTTT. Encoded protein: CSARDILAGGIDTQYF.

The V and J genes are TRBV5-5 and TRBJ2-7; weak D call: TRBD2 (6 bases). Deletions cut 4 bases from V and 3 bases from J, with 14 bases between. CDR1 and CDR2 (germline): SGHKS, YYEKEE (reference sequence). The CDR3 runs 14 residues. Here the CDR3 DNA reads TGTGCCAGCAGCGGGCGGGACTGGTACTACGAGCAGTACTTC. As protein: CASSGRDWYYEQYF. Drawing the rest from reference TRBV5-5 and TRBJ2-7, the complete variable domain is DAGVTQSPTHLIKTRGQQVTLRCSPISGHKSVSWYQQVLGQGPQFIFQYYEKEERGRGNFPDRFSARQFPNYSSELNVNALLLGDSALYLCASSGRDWYYEQYFGPGTRLTVT.

This clonotype was seen at least ten times. The V and J genes are TRBV5-1 and TRBJ2-3; a weak D match, TRBD2 (6 bases). Trimming took 3 bases from V and 2 from J, leaving 10 bases between them. The CDR3 sequence is 14 residues long. Looked up from germline, CDR1 is SGHRS and CDR2 is YFSETQ. CDR3 nucleotides: TGCGCCAGCAGCTGGGGAGGAAACACAGATACGCAGTATTTT. Translating gives CASSWGGNTDTQYF.